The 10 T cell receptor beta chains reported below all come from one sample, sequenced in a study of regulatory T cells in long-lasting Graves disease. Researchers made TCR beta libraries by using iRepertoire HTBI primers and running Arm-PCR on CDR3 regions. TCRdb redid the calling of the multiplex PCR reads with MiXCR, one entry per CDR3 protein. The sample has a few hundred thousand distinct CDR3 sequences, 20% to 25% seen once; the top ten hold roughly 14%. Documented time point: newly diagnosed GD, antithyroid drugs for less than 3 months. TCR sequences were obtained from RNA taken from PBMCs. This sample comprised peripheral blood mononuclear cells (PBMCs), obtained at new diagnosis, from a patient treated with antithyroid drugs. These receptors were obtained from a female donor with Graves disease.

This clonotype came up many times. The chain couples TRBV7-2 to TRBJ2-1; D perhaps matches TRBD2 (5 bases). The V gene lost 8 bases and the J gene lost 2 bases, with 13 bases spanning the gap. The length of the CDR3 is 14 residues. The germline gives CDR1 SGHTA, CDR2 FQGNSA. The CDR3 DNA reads TGTGCCAGCGGCGGCGGGCGCCCCTACAATGAGCAGTTCTTC. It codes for CASGGGRPYNEQFF. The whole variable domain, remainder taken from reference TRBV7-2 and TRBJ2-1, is GAGVSQSPSNKVTEKGKDVELRCDPISGHTALYWYRQSLGQGLEFLIYFQGNSAPDKSGLPSDRFSAERTGGSVSTLTIQRTQQEDSAVYLCASGGGRPYNEQFFGPGTRLTVL.

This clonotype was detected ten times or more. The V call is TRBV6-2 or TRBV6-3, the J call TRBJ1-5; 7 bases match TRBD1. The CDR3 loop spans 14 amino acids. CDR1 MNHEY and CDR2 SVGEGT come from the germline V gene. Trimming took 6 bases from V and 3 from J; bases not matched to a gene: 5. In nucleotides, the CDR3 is TGTGCCAGCAGGGAAGACAGGGTCAATCAGCCCCAGCATTTT. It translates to CASREDRVNQPQHF.

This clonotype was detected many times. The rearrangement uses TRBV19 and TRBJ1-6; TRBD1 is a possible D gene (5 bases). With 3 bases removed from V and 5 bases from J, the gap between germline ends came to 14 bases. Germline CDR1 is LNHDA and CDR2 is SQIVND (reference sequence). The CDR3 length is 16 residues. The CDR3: CASSIFDSANNSPLHF. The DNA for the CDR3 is TGTGCCAGTAGTATCTTCGACAGTGCCAATAATTCACCCCTCCACTTT.

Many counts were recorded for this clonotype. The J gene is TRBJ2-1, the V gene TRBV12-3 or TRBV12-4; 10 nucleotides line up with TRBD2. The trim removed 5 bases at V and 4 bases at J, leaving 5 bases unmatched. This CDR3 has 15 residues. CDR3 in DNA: TGTGCCAGCAGTGATGGGACTAGCGTTTACAATGAGCAGTTCTTC. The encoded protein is CASSDGTSVYNEQFF.

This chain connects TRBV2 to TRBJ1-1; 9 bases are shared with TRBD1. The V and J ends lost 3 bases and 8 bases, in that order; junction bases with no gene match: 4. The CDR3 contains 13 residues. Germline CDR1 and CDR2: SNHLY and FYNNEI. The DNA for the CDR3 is TGTGCCAGCAGTGACACAGGGGGCGGGGAAGCTTTCTTT. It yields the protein CASSDTGGGEAFF.

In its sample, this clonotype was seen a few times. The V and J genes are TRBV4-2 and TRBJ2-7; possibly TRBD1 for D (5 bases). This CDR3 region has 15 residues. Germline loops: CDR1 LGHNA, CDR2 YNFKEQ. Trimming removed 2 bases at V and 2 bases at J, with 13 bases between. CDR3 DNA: TGTGCCAGCAGCCAAACCGCAGGGTTGGCCTACGAGCAGTACTTC. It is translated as CASSQTAGLAYEQYF.

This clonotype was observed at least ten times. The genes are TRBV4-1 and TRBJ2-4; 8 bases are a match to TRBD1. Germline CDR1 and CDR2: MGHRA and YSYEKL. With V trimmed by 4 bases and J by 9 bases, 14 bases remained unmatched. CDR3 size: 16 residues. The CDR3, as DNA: TGCGCCAGCAGCCCTCTCGGCGGACAGGGATTGAGCATTCAGTACTTC. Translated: CASSPLGGQGLSIQYF.

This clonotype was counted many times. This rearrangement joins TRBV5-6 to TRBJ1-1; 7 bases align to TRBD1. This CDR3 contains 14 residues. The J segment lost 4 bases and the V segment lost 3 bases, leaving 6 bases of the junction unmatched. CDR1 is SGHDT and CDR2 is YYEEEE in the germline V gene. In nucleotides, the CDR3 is TGTGCCAGCAGCTCAACAGGGGTGCGCACTGAAGCTTTCTTT. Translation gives CASSSTGVRTEAFF. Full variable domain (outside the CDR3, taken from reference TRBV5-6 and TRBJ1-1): DAGVTQSPTHLIKTRGQQVTLRCSPKSGHDTVSWYQQALGQGPQFIFQYYEEEERQRGNFPDRFSGHQFPNYSSELNVNALLLGDSALYLCASSSTGVRTEAFFGQGTRLTVV.

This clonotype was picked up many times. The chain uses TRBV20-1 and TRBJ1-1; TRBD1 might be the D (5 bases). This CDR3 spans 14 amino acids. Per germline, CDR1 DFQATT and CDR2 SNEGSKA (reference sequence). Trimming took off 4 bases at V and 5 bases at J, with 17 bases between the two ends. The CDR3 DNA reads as TGCAGTGCTATGTGGGACCGAACTTTAACTGAAGCTTTCTTT. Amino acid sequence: CSAMWDRTLTEAFF.

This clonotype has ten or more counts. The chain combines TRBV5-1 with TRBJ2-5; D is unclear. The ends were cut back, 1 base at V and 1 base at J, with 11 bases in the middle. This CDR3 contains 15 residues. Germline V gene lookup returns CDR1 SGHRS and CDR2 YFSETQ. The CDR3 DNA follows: TGCGCCAGCAGCTTGTCAAGGGCGATCCAAGAGACCCAGTACTTC. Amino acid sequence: CASSLSRAIQETQYF.